This TCR beta chain comes out of a study of cytomegalovirus exposure and HLA in healthy donors. This CDR3 spans 14 amino acids. Germline CDR1 reads KGHSH; CDR2 reads LQKENI. The germline V and J ends were trimmed by 6 bases and 2 bases, with 12 bases remaining between them. PCR used 60 Vbeta primers and 13 Jbeta primers. The method was immunoSEQ multiplex PCR; TCRdb's version includes in-frame clones alone and lacks a portion of them. The sample records approximately 96,000 clones, about 74% being singletons. This clone showed up just a few times. Its antigen is undetermined. Study findings and constraints: Available immune exposure information covered CMV serostatus only.

This chain connects TRBV18 to TRBJ2-3, with D possibly being TRBD2 (6 bases). The clonotype originates from a male donor in good health and CMV-seronegative. Sequenced sample: PBMCs. This CDR3 reads CASSPGLHTDTQYF. The CDR3 region has the DNA TGTGCCAGCTCGCCGGGACTCCACACAGATACGCAGTATTTT.